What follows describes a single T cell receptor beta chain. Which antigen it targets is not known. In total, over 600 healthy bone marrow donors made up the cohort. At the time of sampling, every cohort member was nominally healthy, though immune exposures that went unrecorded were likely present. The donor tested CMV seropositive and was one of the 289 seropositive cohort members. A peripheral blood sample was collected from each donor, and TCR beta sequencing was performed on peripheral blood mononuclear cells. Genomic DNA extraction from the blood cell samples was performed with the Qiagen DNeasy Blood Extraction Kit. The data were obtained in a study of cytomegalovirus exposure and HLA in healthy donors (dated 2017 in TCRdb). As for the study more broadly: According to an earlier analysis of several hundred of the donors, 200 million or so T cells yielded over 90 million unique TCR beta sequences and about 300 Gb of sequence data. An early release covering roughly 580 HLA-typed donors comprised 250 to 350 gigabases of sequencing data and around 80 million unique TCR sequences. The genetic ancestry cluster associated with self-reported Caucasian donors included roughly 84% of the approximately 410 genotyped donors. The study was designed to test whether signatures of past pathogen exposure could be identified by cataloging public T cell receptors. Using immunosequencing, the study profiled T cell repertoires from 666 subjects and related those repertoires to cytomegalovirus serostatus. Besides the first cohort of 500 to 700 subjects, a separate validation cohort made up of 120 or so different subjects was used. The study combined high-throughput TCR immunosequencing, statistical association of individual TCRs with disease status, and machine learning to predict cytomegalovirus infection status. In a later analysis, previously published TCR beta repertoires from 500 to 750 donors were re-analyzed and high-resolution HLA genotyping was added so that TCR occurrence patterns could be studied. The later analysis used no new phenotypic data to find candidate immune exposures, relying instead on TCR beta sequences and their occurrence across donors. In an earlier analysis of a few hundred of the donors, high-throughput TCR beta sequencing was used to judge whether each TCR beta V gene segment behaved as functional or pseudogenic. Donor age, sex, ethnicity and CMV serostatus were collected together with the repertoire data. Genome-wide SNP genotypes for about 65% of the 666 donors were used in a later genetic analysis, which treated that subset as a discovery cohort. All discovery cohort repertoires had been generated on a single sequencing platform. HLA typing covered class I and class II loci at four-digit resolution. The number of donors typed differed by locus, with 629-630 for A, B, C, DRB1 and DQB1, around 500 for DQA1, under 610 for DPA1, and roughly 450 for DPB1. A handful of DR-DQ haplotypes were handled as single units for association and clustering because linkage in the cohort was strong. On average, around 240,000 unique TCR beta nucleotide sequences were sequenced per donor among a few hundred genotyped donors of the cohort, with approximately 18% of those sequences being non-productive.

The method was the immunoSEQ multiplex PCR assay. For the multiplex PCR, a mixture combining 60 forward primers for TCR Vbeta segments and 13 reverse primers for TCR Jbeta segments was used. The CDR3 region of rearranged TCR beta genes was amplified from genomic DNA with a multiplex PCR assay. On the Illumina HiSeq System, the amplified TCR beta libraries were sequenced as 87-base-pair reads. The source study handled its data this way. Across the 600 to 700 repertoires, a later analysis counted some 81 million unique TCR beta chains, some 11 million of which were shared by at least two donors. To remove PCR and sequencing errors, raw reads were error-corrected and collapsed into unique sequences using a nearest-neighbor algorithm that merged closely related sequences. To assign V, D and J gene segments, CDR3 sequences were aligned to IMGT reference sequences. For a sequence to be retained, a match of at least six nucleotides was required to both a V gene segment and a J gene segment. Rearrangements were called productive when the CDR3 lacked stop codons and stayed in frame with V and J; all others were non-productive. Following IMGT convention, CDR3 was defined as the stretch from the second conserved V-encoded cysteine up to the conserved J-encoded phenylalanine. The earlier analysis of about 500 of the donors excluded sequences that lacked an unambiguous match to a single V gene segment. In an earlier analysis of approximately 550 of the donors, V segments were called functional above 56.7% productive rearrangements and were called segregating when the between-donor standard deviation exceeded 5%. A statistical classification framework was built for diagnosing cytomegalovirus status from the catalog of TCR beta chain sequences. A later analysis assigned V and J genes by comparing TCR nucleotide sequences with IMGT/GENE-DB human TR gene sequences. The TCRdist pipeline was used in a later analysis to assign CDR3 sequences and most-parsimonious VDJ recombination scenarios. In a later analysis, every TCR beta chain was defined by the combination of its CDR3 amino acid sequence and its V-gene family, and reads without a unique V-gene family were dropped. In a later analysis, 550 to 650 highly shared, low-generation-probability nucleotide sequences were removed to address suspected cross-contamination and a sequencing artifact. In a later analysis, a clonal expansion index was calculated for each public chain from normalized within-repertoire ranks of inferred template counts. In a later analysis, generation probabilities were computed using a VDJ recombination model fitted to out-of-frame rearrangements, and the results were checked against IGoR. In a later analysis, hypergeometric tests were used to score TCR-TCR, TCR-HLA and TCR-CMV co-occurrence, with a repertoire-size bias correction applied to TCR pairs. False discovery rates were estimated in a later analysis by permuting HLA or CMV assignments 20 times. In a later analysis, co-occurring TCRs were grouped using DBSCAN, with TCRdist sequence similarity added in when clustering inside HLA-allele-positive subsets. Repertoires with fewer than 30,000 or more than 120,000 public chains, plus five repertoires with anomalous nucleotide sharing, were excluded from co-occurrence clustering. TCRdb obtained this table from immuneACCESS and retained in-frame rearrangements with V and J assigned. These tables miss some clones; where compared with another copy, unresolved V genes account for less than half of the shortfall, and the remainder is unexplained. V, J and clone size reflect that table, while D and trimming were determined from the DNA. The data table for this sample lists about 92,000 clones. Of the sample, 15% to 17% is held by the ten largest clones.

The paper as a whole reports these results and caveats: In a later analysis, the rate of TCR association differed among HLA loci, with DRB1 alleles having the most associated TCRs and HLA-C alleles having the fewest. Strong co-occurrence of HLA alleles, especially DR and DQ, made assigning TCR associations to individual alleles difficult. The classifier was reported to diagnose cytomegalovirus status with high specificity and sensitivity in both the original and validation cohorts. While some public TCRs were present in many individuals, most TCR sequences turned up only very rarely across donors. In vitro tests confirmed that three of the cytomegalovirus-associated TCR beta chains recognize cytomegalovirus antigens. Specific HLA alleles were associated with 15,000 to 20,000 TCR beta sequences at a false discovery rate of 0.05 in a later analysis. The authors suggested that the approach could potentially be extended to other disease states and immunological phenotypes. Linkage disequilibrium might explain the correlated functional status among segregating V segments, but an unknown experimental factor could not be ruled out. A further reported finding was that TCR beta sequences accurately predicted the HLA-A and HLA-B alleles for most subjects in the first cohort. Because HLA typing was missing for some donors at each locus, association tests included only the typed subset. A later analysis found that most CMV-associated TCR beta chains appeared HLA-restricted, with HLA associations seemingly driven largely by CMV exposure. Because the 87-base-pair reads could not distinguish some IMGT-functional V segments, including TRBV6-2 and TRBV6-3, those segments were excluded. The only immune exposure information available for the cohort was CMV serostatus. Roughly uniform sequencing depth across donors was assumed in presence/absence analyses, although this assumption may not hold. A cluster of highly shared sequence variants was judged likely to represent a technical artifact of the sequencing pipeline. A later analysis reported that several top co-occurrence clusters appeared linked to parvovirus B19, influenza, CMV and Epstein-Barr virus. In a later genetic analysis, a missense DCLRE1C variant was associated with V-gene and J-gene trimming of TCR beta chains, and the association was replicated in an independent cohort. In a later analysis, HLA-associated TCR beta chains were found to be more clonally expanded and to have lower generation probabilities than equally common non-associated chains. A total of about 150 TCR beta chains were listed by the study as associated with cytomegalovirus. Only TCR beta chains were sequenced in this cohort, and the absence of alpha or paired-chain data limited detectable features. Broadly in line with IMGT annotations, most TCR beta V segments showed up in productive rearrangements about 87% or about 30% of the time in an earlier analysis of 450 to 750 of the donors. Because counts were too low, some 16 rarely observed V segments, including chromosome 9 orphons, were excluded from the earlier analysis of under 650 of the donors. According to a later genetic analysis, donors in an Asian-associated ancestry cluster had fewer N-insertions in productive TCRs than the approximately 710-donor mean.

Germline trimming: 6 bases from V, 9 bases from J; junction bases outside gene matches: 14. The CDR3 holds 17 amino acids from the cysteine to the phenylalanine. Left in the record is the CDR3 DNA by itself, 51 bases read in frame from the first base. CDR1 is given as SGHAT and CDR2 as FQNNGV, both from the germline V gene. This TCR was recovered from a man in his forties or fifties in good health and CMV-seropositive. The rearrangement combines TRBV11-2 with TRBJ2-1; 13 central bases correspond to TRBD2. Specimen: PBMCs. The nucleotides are TGTGCCAGCAGTCGGACTAGCGGGAGCCCCGGATCCGGTGAGCAGTTCTTC. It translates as CASSRTSGSPGSGEQFF.